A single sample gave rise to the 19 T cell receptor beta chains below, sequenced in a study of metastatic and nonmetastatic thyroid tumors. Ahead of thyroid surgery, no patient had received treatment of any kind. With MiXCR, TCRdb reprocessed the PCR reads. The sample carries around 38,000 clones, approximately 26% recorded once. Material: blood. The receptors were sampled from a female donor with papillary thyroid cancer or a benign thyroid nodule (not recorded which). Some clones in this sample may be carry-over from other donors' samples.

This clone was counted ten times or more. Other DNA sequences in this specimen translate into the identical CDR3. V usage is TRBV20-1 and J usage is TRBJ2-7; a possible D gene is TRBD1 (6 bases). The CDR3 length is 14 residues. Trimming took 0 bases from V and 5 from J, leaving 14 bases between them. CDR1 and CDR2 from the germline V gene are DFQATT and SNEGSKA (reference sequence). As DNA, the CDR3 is TGCAGTGCTAGAGATGGGCAGGGGTTGGACGAGCAGTACTTC. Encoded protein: CSARDGQGLDEQYF.

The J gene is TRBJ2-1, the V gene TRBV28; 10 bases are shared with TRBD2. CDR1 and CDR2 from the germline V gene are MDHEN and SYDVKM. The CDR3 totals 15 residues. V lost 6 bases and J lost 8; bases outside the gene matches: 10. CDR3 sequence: CASRPGTSVRDEQFF. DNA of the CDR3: TGTGCCAGCAGACCCGGGACTAGCGTACGGGATGAGCAGTTCTTC. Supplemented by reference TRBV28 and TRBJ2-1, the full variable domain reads DVKVTQSSRYLVKRTGEKVFLECVQDMDHENMFWYRQDPGLGLRLIYFSYDVKMKEKGDIPEGYSVSREKKERFSLILESASTNQTSMYLCASRPGTSVRDEQFFGPGTRLTVL.

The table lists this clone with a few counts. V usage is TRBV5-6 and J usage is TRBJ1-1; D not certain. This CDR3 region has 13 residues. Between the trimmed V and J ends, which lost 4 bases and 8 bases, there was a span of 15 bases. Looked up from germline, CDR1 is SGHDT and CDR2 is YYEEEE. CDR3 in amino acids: CASSPPLGREAFF. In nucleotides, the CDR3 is TGTGCCAGCAGCCCCCCCTTGGGAAGAGAAGCTTTCTTT.

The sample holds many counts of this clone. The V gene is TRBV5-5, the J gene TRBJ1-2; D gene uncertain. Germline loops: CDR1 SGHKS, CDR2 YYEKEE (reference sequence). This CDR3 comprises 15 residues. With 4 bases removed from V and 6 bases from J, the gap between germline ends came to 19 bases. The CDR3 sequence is CASSGPTGLPHGYTF. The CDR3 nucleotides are TGTGCCAGCAGCGGCCCCACCGGACTCCCCCATGGCTACACCTTC.

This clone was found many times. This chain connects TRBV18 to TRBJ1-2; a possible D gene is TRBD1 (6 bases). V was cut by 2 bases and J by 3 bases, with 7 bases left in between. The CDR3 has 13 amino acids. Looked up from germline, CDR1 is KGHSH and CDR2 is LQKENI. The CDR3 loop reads CASSPGGHYGYTF. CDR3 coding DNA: TGTGCCAGCTCACCAGGGGGCCACTATGGCTACACCTTC. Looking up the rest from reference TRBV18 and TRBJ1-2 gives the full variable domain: NAGVMQNPRHLVRRRGQEARLRCSPMKGHSHVYWYRQLPEEGLKFMVYLQKENIIDESGMPKERFSAEFPKEGPSILRIQQVVRGDSAAYFCASSPGGHYGYTFGSGTRLTVV.

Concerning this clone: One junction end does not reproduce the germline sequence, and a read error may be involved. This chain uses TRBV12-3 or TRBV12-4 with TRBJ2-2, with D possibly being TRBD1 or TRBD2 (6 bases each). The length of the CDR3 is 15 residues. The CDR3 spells CASSPTGADTVELFF. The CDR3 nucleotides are TGTGCCAGCAGCCCGACGGGGGCAGACACCGTGGAGCTGTTTTTT.

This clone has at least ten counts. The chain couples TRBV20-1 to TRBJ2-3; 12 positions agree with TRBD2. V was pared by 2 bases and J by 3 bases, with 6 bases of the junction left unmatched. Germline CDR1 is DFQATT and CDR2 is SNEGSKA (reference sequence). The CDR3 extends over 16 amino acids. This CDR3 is CSARSELAGGTDTQYF. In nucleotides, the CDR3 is TGCAGTGCTAGAAGTGAGCTAGCGGGAGGGACAGATACGCAGTATTTT.

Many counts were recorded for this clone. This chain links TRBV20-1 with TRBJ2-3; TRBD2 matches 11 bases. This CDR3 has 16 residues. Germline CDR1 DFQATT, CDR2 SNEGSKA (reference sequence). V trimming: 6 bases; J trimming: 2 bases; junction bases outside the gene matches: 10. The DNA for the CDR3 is TGCAGTGCAGAAACTCGTAGCGGGGGGGTCACAGATACGCAGTATTTT. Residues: CSAETRSGGVTDTQYF.

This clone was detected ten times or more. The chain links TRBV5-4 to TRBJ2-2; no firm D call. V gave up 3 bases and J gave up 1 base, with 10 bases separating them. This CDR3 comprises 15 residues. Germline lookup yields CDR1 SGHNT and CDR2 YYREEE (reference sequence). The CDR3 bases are TGTGCCAGCAGCTCCGACAATGTGAACACCGGGGAGCTGTTTTTT. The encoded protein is CASSSDNVNTGELFF.

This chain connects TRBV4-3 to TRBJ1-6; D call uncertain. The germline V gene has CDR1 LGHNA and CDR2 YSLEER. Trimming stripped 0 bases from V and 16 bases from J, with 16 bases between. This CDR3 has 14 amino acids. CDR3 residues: CASSQDLQAWSLHF. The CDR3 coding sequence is TGCGCCAGCAGCCAAGATCTCCAAGCTTGGTCTCTCCACTTT.

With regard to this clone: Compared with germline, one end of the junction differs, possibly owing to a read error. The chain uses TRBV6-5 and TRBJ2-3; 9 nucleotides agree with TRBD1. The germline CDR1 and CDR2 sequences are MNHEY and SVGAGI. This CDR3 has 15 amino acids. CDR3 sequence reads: CASSSGQGSTDTQYF. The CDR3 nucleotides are TGTGCCAGCAGTTCGGGACAGGGTTCTACAGATACTCAGTATTTT.

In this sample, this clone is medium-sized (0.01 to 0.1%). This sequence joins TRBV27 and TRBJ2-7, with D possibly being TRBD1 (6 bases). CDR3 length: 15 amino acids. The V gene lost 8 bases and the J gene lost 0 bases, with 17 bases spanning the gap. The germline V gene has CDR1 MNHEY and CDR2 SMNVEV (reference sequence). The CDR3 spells CASRPLGGDSYEQYF. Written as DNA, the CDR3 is TGTGCCAGCCGACCGCTTGGGGGCGACTCCTACGAGCAGTACTTC.

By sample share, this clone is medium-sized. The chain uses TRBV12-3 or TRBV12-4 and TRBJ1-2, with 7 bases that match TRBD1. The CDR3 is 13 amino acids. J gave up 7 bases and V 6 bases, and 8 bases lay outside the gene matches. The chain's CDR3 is CASSERQGLGYTF. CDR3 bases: TGTGCCAGCAGCGAAAGACAGGGTCTTGGCTACACCTTC.

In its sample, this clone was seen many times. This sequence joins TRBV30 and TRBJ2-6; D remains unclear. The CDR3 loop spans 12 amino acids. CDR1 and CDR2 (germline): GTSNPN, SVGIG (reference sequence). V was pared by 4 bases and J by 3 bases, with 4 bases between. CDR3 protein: CAWTSGANVLTF. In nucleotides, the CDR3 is TGTGCCTGGACGAGTGGGGCCAACGTCCTGACTTTC.

The CDR3 here is CASSVARGAYNEQFF. In nucleotides, the CDR3 is TGTGCCAGCAGTGTGGCCAGGGGGGCCTACAATGAGCAGTTCTTC. The V call is TRBV6-1, the J call TRBJ2-1; weak D call: TRBD1 (7 bases). The V gene lost 4 bases and the J gene lost 2 bases, with 12 bases spanning the gap. CDR1 is MNHNS, CDR2 SASEGT, per germline. This CDR3 region has 15 residues.

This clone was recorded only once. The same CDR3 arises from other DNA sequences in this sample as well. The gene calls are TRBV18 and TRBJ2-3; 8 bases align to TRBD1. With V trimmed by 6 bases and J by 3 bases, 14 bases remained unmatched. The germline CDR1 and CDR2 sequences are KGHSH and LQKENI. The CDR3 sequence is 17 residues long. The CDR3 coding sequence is TGTGCCAGCTCCCCCACCCCCGGACAGGGTGAGACAGATACGCAGTATTTT. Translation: CASSPTPGQGETDTQYF.

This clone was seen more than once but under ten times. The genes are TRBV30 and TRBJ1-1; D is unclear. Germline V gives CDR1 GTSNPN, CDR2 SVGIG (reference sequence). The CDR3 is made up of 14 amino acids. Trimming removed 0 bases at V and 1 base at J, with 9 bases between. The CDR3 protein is CAWSVPGSNTEAFF. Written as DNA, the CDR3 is TGTGCCTGGAGTGTACCCGGATCGAACACTGAAGCTTTCTTT.

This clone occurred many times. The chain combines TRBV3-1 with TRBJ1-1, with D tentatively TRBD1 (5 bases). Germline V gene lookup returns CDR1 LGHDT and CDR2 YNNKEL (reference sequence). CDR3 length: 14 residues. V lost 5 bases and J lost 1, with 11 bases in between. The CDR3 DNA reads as TGTGCCAGCAGCGCAAGGACACAGAACACTGAAGCTTTCTTT. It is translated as CASSARTQNTEAFF.

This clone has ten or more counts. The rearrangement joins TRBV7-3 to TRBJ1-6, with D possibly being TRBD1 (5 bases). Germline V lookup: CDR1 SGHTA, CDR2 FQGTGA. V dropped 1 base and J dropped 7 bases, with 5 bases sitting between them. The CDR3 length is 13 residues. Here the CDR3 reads CASSLKGNSPLHF. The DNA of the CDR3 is TGTGCCAGCAGCTTAAAGGGGAATTCACCCCTCCACTTT.